This T cell receptor (beta chain) originates from a study of PD-1 blockade in classical Hodgkin lymphoma (dated by TCRdb to 2020 to 2022). Describing the broader study: Nivolumab dosing was 3 mg/kg intravenously every 2 weeks, continuing until either disease progression or unacceptable toxicity. To define a peripheral blood immune signature of response to PD-1 blockade in classical Hodgkin lymphoma, the study combined TCR beta sequencing with CyTOF.

Broader findings and caveats from the paper: Diversity was lower in patients who began nivolumab less than 1 year after ASCT, so these patients were left out of later analyses to avoid confounding by immune reconstitution. Among trial patients, those achieving complete response had baseline diversity similar to that of newly diagnosed patients, while diversity was significantly lower in partial responders and progressors. By C4D1, a significant rise was seen in CD4+ TCR diversity but not in CD8+ TCR diversity (p=0.0027 vs p=0.16), and the rise was most apparent among complete responders (p=0.02). The study was limited to a single clinical trial cohort, and causes of repertoire differences, possibly disease activity or prior therapy, remained undefined. Baseline TCR diversity was reported to be lower in newly diagnosed patients than in healthy donors, and even lower in relapsed/refractory patients.

Notes on this clone: Its antigen is still unknown. No base qualities exist here, and no much larger clone lies one base off it.

The time point label here, explained by the study, means: cycle 2 day 1 (C2D1) of nivolumab. All trial patients had relapsed after autologous stem cell transplantation, with cohorts A, B and C differing in prior brentuximab vedotin exposure. A total of over 50 patients with relapsed/refractory classical Hodgkin lymphoma made up the trial cohort, and each patient's best overall response was complete response, partial response or progressive disease. Single-agent nivolumab was administered to trial patients in the multi-cohort phase II CheckMate 205 trial. Best overall response was determined by an independent review committee according to the 2007 International Working Group response criteria. Trial PBMCs were collected immediately before nivolumab initiation (C1D1) and during therapy at cycle 2 day 1 and cycle 4 day 1. After peripheral blood was drawn into 8 mL Vacutainer Cell Preparation Tubes, PBMCs were isolated by centrifugation and then cryopreserved.

Genomic DNA was extracted with the Qiagen DNeasy kit from unsorted PBMCs and from negatively selected CD4+ and CD8+ fractions. TCR beta CDR3 regions were subjected to amplification by immunoSEQ multiplex PCR with primers that anneal to V and J segments. A synthetic immune receptor repertoire was used to minimize amplification bias, and remaining bias was computationally removed after sequencing. The study's processing was this. Custom Python scripts were used to quantify repertoire diversity as the Shannon entropy index. Unsorted, CD4+ and CD8+ repertoires were analyzed separately, except in combined analyses where CD4+ and CD8+ sequences were merged in silico. A clone was considered expanded if an increase in frequency of at least 2-fold after treatment relative to C1D1 was found, and a pseudocount of 0.5 was applied to clones undetected at baseline. Singleton clones were defined as clones with 0 or 1 copy at C1D1, and non-singleton clones were defined as clones with 2 or more copies. Clones expanded in unsorted samples were labelled as CD4+, CD8+ or unknown by matching protein sequences in sorted samples from the same patient. Diversity changes from C1D1 to C4D1 were tested in paired samples using Wilcoxon tests. The immuneACCESS repertoire file appears here via TCRdb, limited to in-frame rearrangements. These files lack a portion of the clones; in checked studies, under half of the deficit traces to unresolved V genes, and the cause of the others is not known. The V and J calls and the clone size are those of that table, but D and trimming were determined from the DNA. The sample table records some 22,000 clones; around 80% of these occur just once. Of the sample, under 20% is held by the ten largest clones.

Sample: peripheral blood mononuclear cells (PBMCs), taken before the second cycle of nivolumab. The TCR originated in a human donor with classical Hodgkin lymphoma.

The nucleotide sequence reads as follows: TGCAGCGTTGAACTATATGGAAACACCATATATTTT. This sequence encodes CSVELYGNTIYF. Here the chain combines TRBV29-1 and TRBJ1-3; confidence is insufficient to name the D gene. Reading from cysteine to phenylalanine, the CDR3 counts 12 amino acids. Only CDR3 DNA is held: 36 bases, read in frame from base 1. Based on the germline V gene, the CDR1 and CDR2 sequences are SQVTM and ANQGSEA. Trimming removed 2 bases from V and 3 bases from J, leaving 5 bases between the germline ends.